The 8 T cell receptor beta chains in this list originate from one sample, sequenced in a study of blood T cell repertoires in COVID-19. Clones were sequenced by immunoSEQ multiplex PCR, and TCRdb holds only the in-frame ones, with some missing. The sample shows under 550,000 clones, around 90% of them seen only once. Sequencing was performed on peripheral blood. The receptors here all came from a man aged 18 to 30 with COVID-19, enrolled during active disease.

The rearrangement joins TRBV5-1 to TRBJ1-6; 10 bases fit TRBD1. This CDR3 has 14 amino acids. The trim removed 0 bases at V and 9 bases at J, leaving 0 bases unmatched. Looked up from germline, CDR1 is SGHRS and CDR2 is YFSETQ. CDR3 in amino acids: CASSLGDRGSPLHF. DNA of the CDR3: TGCGCCAGCAGCTTGGGGGACAGGGGTTCACCCCTCCACTTT.

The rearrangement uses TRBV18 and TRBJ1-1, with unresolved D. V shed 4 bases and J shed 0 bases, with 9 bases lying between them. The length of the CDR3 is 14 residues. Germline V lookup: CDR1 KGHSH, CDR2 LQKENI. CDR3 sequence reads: CASSLTELNTEAFF. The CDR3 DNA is TGTGCCAGCTCACTAACAGAACTGAACACTGAAGCTTTCTTT.

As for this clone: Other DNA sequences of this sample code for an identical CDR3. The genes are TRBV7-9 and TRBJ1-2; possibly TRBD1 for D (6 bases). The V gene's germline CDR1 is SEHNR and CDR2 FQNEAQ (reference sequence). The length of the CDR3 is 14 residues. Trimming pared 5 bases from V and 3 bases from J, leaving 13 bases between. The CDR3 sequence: CASSLDRGDYGYTF. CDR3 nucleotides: TGTGCCAGCAGCCTGGACAGAGGGGACTATGGCTACACCTTC.

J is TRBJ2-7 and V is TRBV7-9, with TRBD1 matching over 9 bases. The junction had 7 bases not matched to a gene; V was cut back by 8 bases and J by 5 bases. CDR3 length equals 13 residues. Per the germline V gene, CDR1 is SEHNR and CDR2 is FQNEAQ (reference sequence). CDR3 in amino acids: CASLVQGAHEQYF. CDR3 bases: TGTGCCAGCTTAGTACAGGGGGCACACGAGCAGTACTTC.

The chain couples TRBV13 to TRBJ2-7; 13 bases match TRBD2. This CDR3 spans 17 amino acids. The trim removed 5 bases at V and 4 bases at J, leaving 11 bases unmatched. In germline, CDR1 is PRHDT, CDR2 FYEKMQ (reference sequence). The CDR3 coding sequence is TGTGCCAGCAGCCAGGGTACCGGGACTAGCGGGGTATACGAGCAGTACTTC. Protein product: CASSQGTGTSGVYEQYF.

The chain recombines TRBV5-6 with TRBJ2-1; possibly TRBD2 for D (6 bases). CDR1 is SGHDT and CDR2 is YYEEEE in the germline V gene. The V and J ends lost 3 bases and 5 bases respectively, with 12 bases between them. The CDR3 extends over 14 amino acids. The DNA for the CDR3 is TGTGCCAGCAGCTCGGGACTTGAAGACAATGAGCAGTTCTTC. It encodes CASSSGLEDNEQFF.

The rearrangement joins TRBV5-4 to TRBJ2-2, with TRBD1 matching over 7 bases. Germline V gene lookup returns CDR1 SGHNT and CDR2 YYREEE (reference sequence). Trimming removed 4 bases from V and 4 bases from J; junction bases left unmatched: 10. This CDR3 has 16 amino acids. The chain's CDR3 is CASSPGGSLITGELFF. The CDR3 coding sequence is TGTGCCAGCAGCCCAGGGGGATCGCTGATCACCGGGGAGCTGTTTTTT.

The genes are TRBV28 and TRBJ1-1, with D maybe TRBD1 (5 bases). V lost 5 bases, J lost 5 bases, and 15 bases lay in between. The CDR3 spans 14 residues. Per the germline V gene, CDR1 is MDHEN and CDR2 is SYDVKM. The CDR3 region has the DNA TGTGCCAGCAGTAGAGGCGGGGGATTTACTGAAGCTTTCTTT. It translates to CASSRGGGFTEAFF.